This is a list of T cell receptor beta chains from one sample in a study of blood T cell repertoires in COVID-19. Produced via immunoSEQ multiplex PCR; TCRdb's table is partial and in-frame only. Of over 45,000 clones listed, approximately 80% are singletons. The sample taken for sequencing was peripheral blood. The receptors originated from a man aged 50 or older with active or convalescent COVID-19. Both conserved end residues are part of each CDR3.

v_call: TRBV19; j_call: TRBJ2-3; cdr3_length: 16; cdr3_aa: CASSIPDRGHTDTQYF
v_call: TRBV5-4; j_call: TRBJ1-2; cdr3_length: 14; cdr3_aa: CASSWSTGSDGYTF
v_call: TRBV7-9; j_call: TRBJ2-5; cdr3_length: 13; cdr3_aa: CASSLRGGETQYF
v_call: TRBV15; j_call: TRBJ2-5; cdr3_length: 15; cdr3_aa: CATSSRTSGSETQYF
v_call: TRBV18; j_call: TRBJ2-3; cdr3_length: 15; cdr3_aa: CASSPGLADTDTQYF
v_call: TRBV29-1; j_call: TRBJ1-5; cdr3_length: 13; cdr3_aa: CSVGQGADQPQHF
v_call: TRBV5-4; j_call: TRBJ2-6; cdr3_length: 18; cdr3_aa: CASSPPEVARTGANVLTF
v_call: TRBV7-2; j_call: TRBJ1-1; cdr3_length: 13; cdr3_aa: CASSIGTATEAFF
v_call: TRBV10-3; j_call: TRBJ1-1; cdr3_length: 12; cdr3_aa: CAIGTGGLEAFF
v_call: TRBV3-1/TRBV3-2; j_call: TRBJ2-5; cdr3_length: 18; cdr3_aa: CASSQVLSGGPGQETQYF
v_call: TRBV6-5; j_call: TRBJ1-3; cdr3_length: 13; cdr3_aa: CAASRGSGNTIYF
v_call: TRBV7-2; j_call: TRBJ2-3; cdr3_length: 16; cdr3_aa: CASSLTSGRAVDTQYF
v_call: TRBV30; j_call: TRBJ1-1; cdr3_length: 13; cdr3_aa: CAWSATVNTEAFF
v_call: TRBV4-1; j_call: TRBJ2-1; cdr3_length: 17; cdr3_aa: CASSQGGLAGVGNEQFF
v_call: TRBV5-1; j_call: TRBJ1-4; cdr3_length: 15; cdr3_aa: CASSSAGAGNEKLFF
v_call: TRBV5-1; j_call: TRBJ2-3; cdr3_length: 15; cdr3_aa: CASSSSGTSTDTQYF
v_call: TRBV2; j_call: TRBJ1-4; cdr3_length: 13; cdr3_aa: CASGRDSNEKLFF
v_call: TRBV15; j_call: TRBJ2-7; cdr3_length: 13; cdr3_aa: CATSRAQGYEQYF
v_call: TRBV28; j_call: TRBJ1-1; cdr3_length: 13; cdr3_aa: CASSLTGRTEAFF
v_call: TRBV7-3; j_call: TRBJ2-6; cdr3_length: 13; cdr3_aa: CASRASGANVLTF
v_call: TRBV5-4; j_call: TRBJ2-2; cdr3_length: 18; cdr3_aa: CASSLGLSGETNTGELFF
v_call: TRBV4-1; j_call: TRBJ2-7; cdr3_length: 15; cdr3_aa: CASSQMQQGEYEQYF
v_call: TRBV4-1; j_call: TRBJ2-3; cdr3_length: 16; cdr3_aa: CASSQEGLAGADTQYF
v_call: TRBV9; j_call: TRBJ1-3; cdr3_length: 16; cdr3_aa: CASSAQRRGSGNTIYF